Described below is a single T cell receptor beta chain sequence and its context. The V and J ends lost 0 bases and 4 bases respectively, with 13 bases between them. The V gene's germline CDR1 is SGDLS and CDR2 YYNGEE. This CDR3 comprises 15 residues. This entry comes from a study of blood T cell repertoires in COVID-19. Study-wide context: The samples span acute and convalescent COVID-19 from the United States, Italy and Spain.

Method: immunoSEQ multiplex PCR; TCRdb's copy keeps in-frame clones and lacks some. The sample lists roughly 130,000 clones; roughly 83% were seen once. This sequence originates from a man aged 50-60 years who had recovered from COVID-19. The chain uses TRBV9 and TRBJ1-1; D is undetermined. Material for sequencing was PBMCs or T cells enriched from blood (not recorded which). CDR3 loop: CASSVEAGFGTEAFF. The CDR3 DNA sequence: TGTGCCAGCAGCGTAGAAGCCGGGTTCGGCACTGAAGCTTTCTTT.